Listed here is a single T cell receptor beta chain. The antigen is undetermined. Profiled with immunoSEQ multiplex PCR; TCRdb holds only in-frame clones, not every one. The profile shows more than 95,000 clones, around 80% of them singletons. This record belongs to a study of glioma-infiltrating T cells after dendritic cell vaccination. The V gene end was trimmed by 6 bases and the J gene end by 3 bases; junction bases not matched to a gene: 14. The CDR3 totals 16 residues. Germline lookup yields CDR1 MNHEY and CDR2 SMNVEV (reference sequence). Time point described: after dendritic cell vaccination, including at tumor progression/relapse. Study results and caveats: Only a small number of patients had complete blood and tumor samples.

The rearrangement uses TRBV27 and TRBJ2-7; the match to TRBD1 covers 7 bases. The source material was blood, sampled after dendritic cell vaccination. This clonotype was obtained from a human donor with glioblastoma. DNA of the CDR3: TGTGCCAGCAGCGACCTGAGGGACAGTAATCGCTACGAGCAGTACTTC. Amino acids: CASSDLRDSNRYEQYF.